A single sample gave rise to the 30 T cell receptor beta chains below, sequenced in a study of CD8 T cells in ankylosing spondylitis. MiXCR, applied by TCRdb to the 5' RACE reads, yields one record per CDR3 protein. The sample consists of about 250,000 distinct CDR3 sequences, 32% of them appearing once. Sequences were obtained from blood, either unsorted or a sorted T cell fraction (not recorded which). The receptors derive from a male donor with ankylosing spondylitis or in good health (not recorded which).

The chain is built from TRBV7-2 and TRBJ2-1; no clear D. The germline V and J ends were trimmed by 3 bases and 7 bases, with 10 bases remaining between them. The germline V gene has CDR1 SGHTA and CDR2 FQGNSA. The CDR3 totals 13 residues. As DNA, the CDR3 is TGTGCCAGCAGCTTTTTTCGCCGTAATGAGCAGTTCTTC. It encodes CASSFFRRNEQFF.

J is TRBJ2-6 and V is TRBV10-2, with unresolved D. Trimming took off 2 bases at V and 1 base at J, with 9 bases between the two ends. Germline values: CDR1 WSHSY, CDR2 SAAADI. This CDR3 spans 16 amino acids. CDR3 protein: CASSETETSGANVLTF. CDR3 coding DNA: TGCGCCAGCAGTGAGACGGAAACATCTGGGGCCAACGTCCTGACTTTC.

This clonotype has a handful of counts. This chain joins TRBV20-1 and TRBJ2-1, with TRBD2 matching over 7 bases. Unmatched junction bases numbered 4, after V lost 1 base and J lost 7 bases. Per the germline V gene, CDR1 is DFQATT and CDR2 is SNEGSKA (reference sequence). This CDR3 comprises 13 residues. The CDR3 here is CSARVRGENEQFF. CDR3 coding DNA: TGCAGTGCTAGAGTCCGGGGGGAGAATGAGCAGTTCTTC.

The rearrangement links TRBV20-1 to TRBJ2-6; no clear D gene. The V gene lost 5 bases and the J gene lost 4 bases, with 15 bases spanning the gap. The CDR3 is 15 amino acids. Germline CDR1 DFQATT, CDR2 SNEGSKA (reference sequence). The CDR3 nucleotides are TGCAGTGCTCCTCCTCAGCCCGGCGGGGCCAACGTCCTGACTTTC. Protein sequence: CSAPPQPGGANVLTF.

In the case of this clonotype: A much larger clone lies a single base off, so this may be a read error. The chain links TRBV29-1 to TRBJ2-2; D is uncertain. V gave up 5 bases and J gave up 2 bases, with 0 bases separating them. The CDR3 consists of 10 residues. Germline CDR1 and CDR2: SQVTM and ANQGSEA. This CDR3 is CSVNTGELFF. The CDR3 DNA sequence: TGCAGCGTTAACACCGGGGAGCTGTTTTTT.

This clonotype was counted between two and nine times. This sequence joins TRBV5-5 and TRBJ1-2; 7 bases line up with TRBD1. The CDR3 consists of 13 residues. Germline V CDR1 and CDR2: SGHKS, YYEKEE (reference sequence). Trimming took 4 bases from V and 4 from J; bases not matched to a gene: 4. CDR3 DNA: TGTGCCAGCAGCCGGGACAGTAGCTATGGCTACACCTTC. Translated: CASSRDSSYGYTF.

V is TRBV9 and J is TRBJ1-6; D gene ambiguous. In germline, CDR1 is SGDLS, CDR2 YYNGEE. Trimming removed 0 bases at V and 7 bases at J, with 11 bases between. The CDR3 extends over 15 amino acids. The CDR3 coding sequence is TGTGCCAGCAGCGTAGTCGGGGAGGGAAATTCACCCCTCCACTTT. Its protein is CASSVVGEGNSPLHF.

This clonotype was picked up many times. The chain combines TRBV9 with TRBJ2-3; D unclear. V was shortened by 3 bases and J by 2 bases, with 13 bases between the two germline ends. The CDR3 is 15 amino acids. Germline V gives CDR1 SGDLS, CDR2 YYNGEE. In nucleotides, the CDR3 is TGTGCCAGCAGCGAGCCCTCTGCTATCACAGATACGCAGTATTTT. This gives the protein CASSEPSAITDTQYF.

The chain is built from TRBV7-9 and TRBJ2-7; the D gene is possibly TRBD2 (5 bases). The CDR3 sequence is 13 residues long. Per the germline V gene, CDR1 is SEHNR and CDR2 is FQNEAQ (reference sequence). Trimming cost V 4 bases and J 4 bases, with 11 bases left between them. CDR3 loop: CASSSRTEYEQYF. Written as DNA, the CDR3 is TGTGCCAGCAGCTCCAGGACTGAGTACGAGCAGTACTTC. The complete variable domain, with remaining parts taken from reference TRBV7-9 and TRBJ2-7, reads DTGVSQNPRHKITKRGQNVTFRCDPISEHNRLYWYRQTLGQGPEFLTYFQNEAQLEKSRLLSDRFSAERPKGSFSTLEIQRTEQGDSAMYLCASSSRTEYEQYFGPGTRLTVT.

V usage is TRBV10-3 and J usage is TRBJ2-2; 7 bases line up with TRBD1. After removal of 5 bases from V and 6 bases from J, the junction contained 3 bases not matched to a gene. The CDR3 is 13 residues long. Germline V lookup: CDR1 ENHRY, CDR2 SYGVKD. CDR3 residues: CAISPGGAGELFF. CDR3 in DNA: TGTGCCATCAGTCCAGGGGGAGCCGGGGAGCTGTTTTTT.

The V and J genes are TRBV5-1 and TRBJ2-3; 7 bases match TRBD2. The CDR3 has 16 amino acids. V dropped 4 bases and J dropped 2; count of bases not matched to a gene: 10. Germline V CDR1 and CDR2: SGHRS, YFSETQ. CDR3 amino acids: CASSTTLAVDTDTQYF. CDR3 nucleotide sequence: TGCGCCAGCAGCACCACCCTAGCGGTGGACACAGATACGCAGTATTTT.

This clonotype has only a few counts. The chain links TRBV20-1 to TRBJ2-1; 10 bases agree with TRBD2. Germline V gene lookup returns CDR1 DFQATT and CDR2 SNEGSKA (reference sequence). CDR3 length: 17 residues. J was trimmed by 7 bases and V by 0 bases; bases with no gene match: 12. The CDR3 coding sequence is TGCAGTGCTAGAGATTGGAGGAGCGGGGGGGCCTTAAATGAGCAGTTCTTC. Amino acids: CSARDWRSGGALNEQFF.

The chain employs TRBV5-8 and TRBJ2-2; 8 nucleotides line up with TRBD1. Per the germline V gene, CDR1 is SGHTS and CDR2 is YDEGEE. Trimming took 3 bases from V and 0 from J; bases not matched to a gene: 7. The CDR3 consists of 17 residues. The CDR3 DNA follows: TGTGCCAGCAGCTGGACAGGGTCCCAATCGAACACCGGGGAGCTGTTTTTT. Protein product: CASSWTGSQSNTGELFF. The variable domain in full, with the rest retrieved from reference TRBV5-8 and TRBJ2-2, is EAGVTQSPTHLIKTRGQQATLRCSPISGHTSVYWYQQALGLGLQFLLWYDEGEERNRGNFPPRFSGRQFPNYSSELNVNALELEDSALYLCASSWTGSQSNTGELFFGEGSRLTVL.

The rearrangement uses TRBV20-1 and TRBJ2-5; 7 bases are shared with TRBD1. Germline lookup yields CDR1 DFQATT and CDR2 SNEGSKA (reference sequence). J was trimmed by 4 bases and V by 3 bases; bases with no gene match: 11. The CDR3 spans 15 residues. The CDR3 protein is CSASPFVDRAETQYF. For the CDR3, the DNA is TGCAGTGCTAGCCCCTTTGTTGACAGGGCAGAGACCCAGTACTTC.

This clonotype was detected a few times. The chain employs TRBV20-1 and TRBJ2-1; 10 bases agree with TRBD1. The CDR3 consists of 14 residues. The trim removed 1 base at V and 6 bases at J, leaving 3 bases unmatched. Per the germline V gene, CDR1 is DFQATT and CDR2 is SNEGSKA (reference sequence). Written as DNA, the CDR3 is TGCAGTGCTAGAGGACAGGGGGCGGCCAATGAGCAGTTCTTC. Amino acids: CSARGQGAANEQFF.

This chain links TRBV6-1 with TRBJ1-2, with unresolved D. Trimming removed 6 bases at V and 2 bases at J, with 13 bases between. The CDR3 totals 14 residues. The germline gives CDR1 MNHNS, CDR2 SASEGT. The CDR3 DNA is TGTGCCAGCAGCCTGGACGGAGCGAACTATGGCTACACCTTC. It yields the protein CASSLDGANYGYTF.

The J gene is TRBJ2-1, the V gene TRBV20-1, with TRBD1 matching over 8 bases. Looked up from germline, CDR1 is DFQATT and CDR2 is SNEGSKA (reference sequence). The CDR3 length is 14 residues. V gave up 3 bases and J gave up 4 bases; unmatched junction bases: 5. The CDR3 region has the DNA TGCAGTGCTAGGTGGACAGGGCTATACAATGAGCAGTTCTTC. Its translation is CSARWTGLYNEQFF.

This clonotype was picked up a small number of times. The chain employs TRBV20-1 and TRBJ2-7; D possibly matches TRBD1 or TRBD2 (5 bases each). Between the trimmed V and J ends, which lost 5 bases and 1 base, there was a span of 18 bases. CDR1 and CDR2 from the germline V gene are DFQATT and SNEGSKA (reference sequence). The CDR3 has 15 residues. The DNA of the CDR3 is TGCAGTGCTGGACTTTCGGGACCGACGTCCTACGAGCAGTACTTC. Translated: CSAGLSGPTSYEQYF.

This clonotype was detected many times. The chain is built from TRBV20-1 and TRBJ1-2, with unresolved D. Germline V CDR1 and CDR2: DFQATT, SNEGSKA (reference sequence). V lost 3 bases and J lost 4, with 15 bases in between. This CDR3 spans 14 amino acids. The CDR3: CSASSGLEVYGYTF. CDR3 nucleotides: TGCAGTGCTAGCAGTGGCCTAGAGGTCTATGGCTACACCTTC.

This clonotype was detected a few times. The V gene is TRBV11-2, the J gene TRBJ2-5; tentatively, D is TRBD1 or TRBD2 (5 bases each). The CDR3 extends over 13 amino acids. CDR1 is SGHAT, CDR2 FQNNGV, per germline. Trimming left V 10 bases short and J 10 bases short, with 22 bases between. This chain's CDR3 is CATEGRLRGIQYF. CDR3 sequence (DNA): TGTGCCACCGAGGGACGGCTTAGAGGGATCCAGTACTTC.

V gene TRBV12-3 or TRBV12-4 combines with J gene TRBJ1-2; D gene unclear. The V end was cut by 6 bases, the J end by 6 bases, with 14 bases between. The CDR3 is 13 residues long. The CDR3 sequence: CASSTGGGNGYTF. CDR3 nucleotide sequence: TGTGCCAGCAGCACTGGCGGTGGGAATGGCTACACCTTC.

In its sample, this clonotype was seen once. The chain has TRBV7-2 and TRBJ2-5; D gene uncertain. Germline assignment: CDR1 SGHTA and CDR2 FQGNSA. This CDR3 contains 14 residues. The V end lost 1 base, the J end lost 5 bases, and 11 bases lay between the germline ends. CDR3 loop: CASSLVGHSETQYF. As DNA, the CDR3 is TGTGCCAGCAGCTTAGTAGGGCACTCGGAGACCCAGTACTTC.

The J gene is TRBJ1-2, the V gene TRBV6-1; D perhaps matches TRBD1 (6 bases). Trimming removed 8 bases from V and 1 base from J, with 11 bases in between. Per germline, CDR1 MNHNS and CDR2 SASEGT. The CDR3 runs 13 residues. CDR3 nucleotides: TGTGCCAGCCGAATGGACAGTAACTATGGCTACACCTTC. This translates into CASRMDSNYGYTF.

This clonotype has just a few counts. This chain uses TRBV20-1 with TRBJ2-7, with D perhaps TRBD1 or TRBD2 (5 bases each). CDR3 length: 14 amino acids. CDR1 DFQATT and CDR2 SNEGSKA come from the germline V gene (reference sequence). The V gene lost 3 bases and the J gene lost 1 base, with 13 bases spanning the gap. CDR3 DNA: TGCAGTGCTAGCCCCCGGGACCGGTCCTACGAGCAGTACTTC. Amino acid sequence: CSASPRDRSYEQYF.

V and J are TRBV18 and TRBJ1-1, with 7 bases identical to TRBD1. Germline V lookup: CDR1 KGHSH, CDR2 LQKENI. The CDR3 is 12 residues long. The trim removed 4 bases at V and 8 bases at J, leaving 4 bases unmatched. The CDR3 protein is CASSRQGPEAFF. In DNA, the CDR3 is TGTGCCAGCTCACGACAGGGCCCCGAAGCTTTCTTT.

This clonotype came up a few times. The chain employs TRBV10-3 and TRBJ1-6; D is possibly TRBD1 (5 bases). Trimming left V 7 bases short and J 8 bases short, with 15 bases between. Germline CDR1 ENHRY, CDR2 SYGVKD. The CDR3 covers 14 residues. The CDR3 DNA reads TGTGCCATCAAGGGAGGGGCTGGTGATTCACCCCTCCACTTT. It is translated as CAIKGGAGDSPLHF.

This chain joins TRBV20-1 and TRBJ2-7, with D possibly being TRBD1 or TRBD2 (5 bases each). This CDR3 region has 13 residues. The V end lost 3 bases, the J end lost 0 bases, and 9 bases lay between the germline ends. Germline CDR1 reads DFQATT; CDR2 reads SNEGSKA (reference sequence). The CDR3 sequence is CSASGASSYEQYF. The CDR3 bases are TGCAGTGCTAGCGGGGCAAGCTCCTACGAGCAGTACTTC.

This clonotype was detected only a few times. The V gene is TRBV5-1, the J gene TRBJ2-3, with unresolved D. Germline CDR1 SGHRS, CDR2 YFSETQ. Trimming cost V 7 bases and J 5 bases, with 11 bases left between them. This CDR3 has 12 amino acids. In DNA form, the CDR3 reads TGCGCCAGCGGCAACTCCGTAGATACGCAGTATTTT. Its translation: CASGNSVDTQYF.

This clonotype was recorded once. This chain joins TRBV5-1 and TRBJ1-3; D may be TRBD1 (5 bases). CDR1 and CDR2 (germline): SGHRS, YFSETQ. The V gene lost 4 bases and the J gene lost 3 bases, with 17 bases spanning the gap. This CDR3 comprises 16 residues. CDR3 residues: CASSVSSGTGGNTIYF. The CDR3 DNA reads as TGCGCCAGCAGCGTATCGTCCGGGACGGGTGGAAACACCATATATTTT.

This clonotype was observed a few times. The rearrangement uses TRBV20-1 and TRBJ2-3, with 8 positions matching TRBD2. CDR3 length: 15 amino acids. Germline assignment: CDR1 DFQATT and CDR2 SNEGSKA (reference sequence). J gave up 2 bases and V 1 base, and 5 bases lay outside the gene matches. The CDR3, as DNA: TGCAGTGCTAGAGCGGGACTAGGCTACACAGATACGCAGTATTTT. Protein sequence: CSARAGLGYTDTQYF.